A single sample is the source of the 11 T cell receptor beta chains below, sequenced in a study of control samples from healthy donors and cancer patients. TCRdb keeps only in-frame clones here, not all; method: immunoSEQ multiplex PCR. The data hold 200,000 to 250,000 clones, with around 94% observed a single time. The specimen sequenced was blood. These receptors originate from a man over 45 in good health.

The chain combines TRBV28 with TRBJ1-5; the D is unclear. The V end was cut by 8 bases, the J end by 6 bases, with 20 bases between. CDR1 and CDR2 (germline): MDHEN, SYDVKM. The CDR3 loop spans 15 amino acids. Here the CDR3 DNA reads TGTGCCAGCGCCCTTTCGCAGACCTTGGGTCAGCCCCAGCATTTT. It codes for CASALSQTLGQPQHF.

The chain recombines TRBV6-5 with TRBJ2-5; 15 bases line up with TRBD2. Germline V lookup: CDR1 MNHEY, CDR2 SVGAGI. With 7 bases clipped from V and 7 bases from J, the junction kept 7 bases outside the gene matches. This CDR3 has 15 residues. For the CDR3, the DNA is TGTGCCAGCACCGAGGGACTAGCGGGGGGACGGACCCAGTACTTC. Translation gives CASTEGLAGGRTQYF.

V is TRBV2 and J is TRBJ2-3, with a weak D call TRBD1 (5 bases). The V end was cut by 8 bases, the J end by 2 bases, with 8 bases between. The CDR3 contains 12 residues. Germline V CDR1 and CDR2: SNHLY, FYNNEI. CDR3 loop: CASSTATDTQYF. CDR3 coding DNA: TGTGCCAGCTCGACAGCCACAGATACGCAGTATTTT.

The J gene is TRBJ1-3, the V gene TRBV4-2, with D hard to call. The V gene lost 0 bases and the J gene lost 0 bases, with 15 bases spanning the gap. CDR1 and CDR2 (germline): LGHNA, YNFKEQ. This CDR3 is 18 amino acids long. The DNA for the CDR3 is TGTGCCAGCAGCCAAGAGAAAGTCAGAACCCTCTCTGGAAACACCATATATTTT. Amino acid sequence: CASSQEKVRTLSGNTIYF.

CDR3 nucleotides: TGTGCCAGCAGTGGGGTCTTGGGACAGGGGGAAGGGGTTTCCTACGAGCAGTACTTC. It specifies CASSGVLGQGEGVSYEQYF. The V call is TRBV2, the J call TRBJ2-7, with TRBD1 matching 11 bases. The CDR3 contains 19 residues. Germline assignment: CDR1 SNHLY and CDR2 FYNNEI. The trim removed 4 bases at V and 1 base at J, leaving 15 bases unmatched. Filled out from reference TRBV2 and TRBJ2-7, the complete variable domain reads EPEVTQTPSHQVTQMGQEVILRCVPISNHLYFYWYRQILGQKVEFLVSFYNNEISEKSEIFDDQFSVERPDGSNFTLKIRSTKLEDSAMYFCASSGVLGQGEGVSYEQYFGPGTRLTVT.

This chain uses TRBV19 with TRBJ1-4, with 8 bases aligning to TRBD1. The CDR3 has 16 amino acids. V trimming: 6 bases; J trimming: 0 bases; junction bases outside the gene matches: 6. In germline, CDR1 is LNHDA, CDR2 SQIVND (reference sequence). This chain's CDR3 is CASRPDREATNEKLFF. CDR3 DNA: TGTGCCAGTAGACCGGACAGGGAAGCAACTAATGAAAAACTGTTTTTT. Full variable domain (remainder filled in from reference TRBV19 and TRBJ1-4): DGGITQSPKYLFRKEGQNVTLSCEQNLNHDAMYWYRQDPGQGLRLIYYSQIVNDFQKGDIAEGYSVSREKKESFPLTVTSAQKNPTAFYLCASRPDREATNEKLFFGSGTQLSVL.

The chain employs TRBV12-3 or TRBV12-4 and TRBJ1-6, with 7 positions matching TRBD1. Germline trimming cut 5 bases from V and 12 bases from J; bases unmatched to any gene: 7. The CDR3 is made up of 13 amino acids. The CDR3 DNA reads as TGTGCCAGCAGTCGTTTCAGGGGGGAACCCCTCCACTTT. It is translated as CASSRFRGEPLHF.

The rearrangement uses TRBV24-1 and TRBJ2-1, with D uncertain. The germline gives CDR1 KGHDR, CDR2 SFDVKD. The CDR3 is 14 amino acids. V was shortened by 3 bases and J by 3 bases, with 8 bases between the two germline ends. CDR3 protein: CATSDTVFYNEQFF. CDR3 nucleotides: TGTGCCACCAGTGATACGGTCTTCTACAATGAGCAGTTCTTC.

This chain links TRBV30 with TRBJ1-2; D perhaps matches TRBD1 (6 bases). The CDR3 is 14 residues long. V dropped 7 bases and J dropped 5 bases, with 20 bases sitting between them. Germline V gene data show CDR1 as GTSNPN and CDR2 as SVGIG (reference sequence). The CDR3 nucleotides are TGTGCCTACAGGCTTACAGGGAGGGCTTATGGCTACACCTTC. It translates to CAYRLTGRAYGYTF.

CDR3 residues: CASSPVASCAYEQYV. CDR3 nucleotides: TGTGCCAGTAGTCCCGTGGCTAGCTGTGCCTACGAGCAGTACGTC. This chain connects TRBV19 to TRBJ2-7; D is perhaps TRBD2 (5 bases). This CDR3 comprises 15 residues. Looked up from germline, CDR1 is LNHDA and CDR2 is SQIVND (reference sequence). Trimming left V 5 bases short and J 2 bases short, with 16 bases between.

V is TRBV13 and J is TRBJ2-1; D gene uncertain. From germline, CDR1 is PRHDT and CDR2 FYEKMQ (reference sequence). The CDR3 runs 14 residues. Deletions cut 5 bases from V and 0 bases from J, with 8 bases between. The DNA of the CDR3 is TGTGCCAGCAGCGATCTAAGCTCCTACAATGAGCAGTTCTTC. Its protein product is CASSDLSSYNEQFF. The full variable domain, in which reference TRBV13 and TRBJ2-1 provide the parts outside the CDR3, is AAGVIQSPRHLIKEKRETATLKCYPIPRHDTVYWYQQGPGQDPQFLISFYEKMQSDKGSIPDRFSAQQFSDYHSELNMSSLELGDSALYFCASSDLSSYNEQFFGPGTRLTVL.